The clone carrying this T cell receptor beta chain was seen ten or more times. Its specificity is not known. TCRdb re-called the 5' RACE reads with MiXCR, one entry per CDR3 protein. The sample holds roughly 50,000 distinct CDR3 sequences; 17% are singletons and the top ten take approximately 2.1%. CDR1 and CDR2 from the germline V gene are SGHRS and YFSETQ. V lost 4 bases and J lost 6; bases outside the gene matches: 12. The CDR3 loop spans 16 amino acids. General study points: Greatest tumor Treg TCR overlap was with tumor naive CD4+ cells. The TCR gene usage of tumor memory CD4+ T cells clustered together with blood and lymph node memory CD4+ cells and with lymph node naive CD4+ cells.

Purified naive CD4+ T cells were depleted of CD25+ Tregs. The chain is built from TRBV5-1 and TRBJ2-7; 11 nucleotides agree with TRBD2. The sample consisted of naive CD4+ T cells sorted from blood. Subset specified: naive CD4+ T cells, CD4+CD45RA+CD25-. The sequence derives from a female donor with breast cancer. The CDR3 protein is CASSRLTGTSGTEQYF. The CDR3 DNA follows: TGCGCCAGCAGCAGGTTAACCGGGACTAGCGGAACCGAGCAGTACTTC.